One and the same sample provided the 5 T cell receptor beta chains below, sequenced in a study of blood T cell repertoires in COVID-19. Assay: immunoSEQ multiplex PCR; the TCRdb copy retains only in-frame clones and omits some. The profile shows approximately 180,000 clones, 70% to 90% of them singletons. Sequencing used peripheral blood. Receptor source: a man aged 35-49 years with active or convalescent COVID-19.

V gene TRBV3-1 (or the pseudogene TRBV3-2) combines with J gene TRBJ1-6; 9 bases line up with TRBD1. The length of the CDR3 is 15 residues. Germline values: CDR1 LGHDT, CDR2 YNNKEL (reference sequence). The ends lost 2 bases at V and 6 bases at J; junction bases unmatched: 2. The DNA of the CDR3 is TGTGCCAGCAGCCAACCGGGACAGGGTAATTCACCCCTCCACTTT. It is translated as CASSQPGQGNSPLHF.

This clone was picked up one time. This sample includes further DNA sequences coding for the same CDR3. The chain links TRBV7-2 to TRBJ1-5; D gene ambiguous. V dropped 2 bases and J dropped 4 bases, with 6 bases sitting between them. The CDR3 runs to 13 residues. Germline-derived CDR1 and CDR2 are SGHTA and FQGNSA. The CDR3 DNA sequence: TGTGCCAGCAGCTTAAGAGGGAATCAGCCCCAGCATTTT. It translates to CASSLRGNQPQHF.

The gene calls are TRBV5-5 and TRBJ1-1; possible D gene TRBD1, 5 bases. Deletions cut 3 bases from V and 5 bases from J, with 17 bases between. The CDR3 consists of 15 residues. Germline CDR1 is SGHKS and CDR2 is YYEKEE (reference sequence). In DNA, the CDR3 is TGTGCCAGCAGCTCACAGGAGCTGAGCATGACTGAAGCTTTCTTT. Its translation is CASSSQELSMTEAFF.

CDR3 bases: TGTGCCAGCAGTCCGATAGGGGGACAGGGTGGCACTGAAGCTTTCTTT. Amino acids: CASSPIGGQGGTEAFF. The chain uses TRBV27 and TRBJ1-1; 9 bases fit TRBD1. The ends lost 5 bases at V and 4 bases at J; junction bases unmatched: 11. Per the germline V gene, CDR1 is MNHEY and CDR2 is SMNVEV (reference sequence). This CDR3 is 16 amino acids long.

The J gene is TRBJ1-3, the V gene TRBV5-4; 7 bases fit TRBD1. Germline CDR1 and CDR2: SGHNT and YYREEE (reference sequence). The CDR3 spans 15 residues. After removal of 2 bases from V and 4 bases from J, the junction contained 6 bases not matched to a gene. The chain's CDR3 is CASSLKTGTGNTIYF. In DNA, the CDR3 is TGTGCCAGCAGCTTAAAGACAGGGACCGGAAACACCATATATTTT.